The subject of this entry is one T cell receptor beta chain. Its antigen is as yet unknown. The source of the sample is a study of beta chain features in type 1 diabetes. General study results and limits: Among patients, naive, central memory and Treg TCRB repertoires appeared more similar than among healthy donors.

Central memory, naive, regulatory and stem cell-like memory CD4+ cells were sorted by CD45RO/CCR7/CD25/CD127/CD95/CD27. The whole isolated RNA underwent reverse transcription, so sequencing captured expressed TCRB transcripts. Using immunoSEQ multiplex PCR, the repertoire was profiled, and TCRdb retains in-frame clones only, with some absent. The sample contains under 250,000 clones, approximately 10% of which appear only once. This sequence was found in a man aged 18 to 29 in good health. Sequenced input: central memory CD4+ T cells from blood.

The CDR3 spells CASGPGRFKYEQYF. Written as DNA, the CDR3 is TGTGCCAGTGGCCCGGGGAGATTCAAGTACGAGCAGTACTTC. This chain connects TRBV19 to TRBJ2-7, with D possibly TRBD2 on 5 matching bases. The germline V and J ends were trimmed by 8 bases and 4 bases, with 18 bases remaining between them. Germline V gene data show CDR1 as LNHDA and CDR2 as SQIVND (reference sequence). This CDR3 spans 14 amino acids.